A single sample is the source of the 13 T cell receptor beta chains below, sequenced in a study of blood T cell repertoires in COVID-19. Here immunoSEQ multiplex PCR was the method, and the copy in TCRdb shows in-frame clones only, minus some. Among roughly 200,000 clones listed, approximately 86% were seen once. The sequenced material came from PBMCs or T cells enriched from blood (not recorded which). The receptor set was obtained from a woman aged 40 to 50 with acute COVID-19.

A single count supports this clone. The chain combines TRBV18 with TRBJ2-7; D remains unclear. CDR3 length equals 16 residues. From germline, CDR1 is KGHSH and CDR2 LQKENI. Deletions cut 3 bases from V and 2 bases from J, with 17 bases between. This CDR3 is CASSPPRNNGPYEQYF. The DNA for the CDR3 is TGTGCCAGCTCACCCCCGCGGAATAACGGCCCCTACGAGCAGTACTTC.

The genes are TRBV7-3 and TRBJ2-5; 8 bases are a match to TRBD2. Germline CDR1 is SGHTA and CDR2 is FQGTGA. Trimming at V came to 2 bases and at J to 2 bases, leaving 4 bases not matched to a gene. The CDR3 spans 15 residues. CDR3 sequence reads: CASSLGTGGQETQYF. DNA of the CDR3: TGTGCCAGCAGCTTAGGGACGGGAGGGCAAGAGACCCAGTACTTC.

This sequence joins TRBV3-1 (or the pseudogene TRBV3-2) and TRBJ2-3; weak D call: TRBD2 (5 bases). From germline, CDR1 is LGHDT and CDR2 YNNKEL (reference sequence). Between the trimmed V and J ends, which lost 1 base and 0 bases, there was a span of 14 bases. The CDR3 spans 17 residues. CDR3 DNA sequence: TGTGCCAGCAGCCAAGCGTTCGGCGGGTCTAGCACAGATACGCAGTATTTT. This gives the protein CASSQAFGGSSTDTQYF.

This sequence joins TRBV18 and TRBJ2-2, with 8 bases fitting TRBD2. The CDR3 has 16 amino acids. J gave up 0 bases and V 3 bases, and 3 bases lay outside the gene matches. Germline loops: CDR1 KGHSH, CDR2 LQKENI. The CDR3 reads CASSPSGISNTGELFF. In DNA, the CDR3 is TGTGCCAGCTCACCTAGCGGGATATCGAACACCGGGGAGCTGTTTTTT.

The rearrangement links TRBV15 to TRBJ2-1; TRBD2 aligns across 13 bases. Germline V CDR1 and CDR2: LNHNV, YYDKDF (reference sequence). This CDR3 comprises 16 residues. Trimming at V came to 3 bases and at J to 5 bases, leaving 4 bases not matched to a gene. The CDR3 sequence: CATSRTSGRSHNEQFF. The CDR3 DNA reads TGTGCCACCAGCAGGACTAGCGGGAGGTCCCACAATGAGCAGTTCTTC.

The chain links TRBV27 to TRBJ2-1; the D gene is possibly TRBD2 (5 bases). The CDR3 has 16 amino acids. V was pared by 2 bases and J by 2 bases, with 13 bases between. Germline V gene data show CDR1 as MNHEY and CDR2 as SMNVEV (reference sequence). The CDR3 DNA follows: TGTGCCAGCAGTTTACTGGGGAGTCGTACCTACAATGAGCAGTTCTTC. Translated, it gives CASSLLGSRTYNEQFF.

The rearrangement joins TRBV6-4 to TRBJ1-1; a weak D match, TRBD1 (5 bases). V was shortened by 8 bases and J by 2 bases, with 15 bases between the two germline ends. Germline-derived CDR1 and CDR2 are MRHNA and SNTAGT. The CDR3 totals 14 residues. CDR3 region: CASLQGQGNTEAFF. The CDR3 bases are TGTGCCAGCCTCCAAGGGCAGGGTAACACTGAAGCTTTCTTT.

The chain uses TRBV5-1 and TRBJ1-4; TRBD1 matches at 11 bases. CDR3 length: 16 amino acids. CDR1 and CDR2 (germline): SGHRS, YFSETQ. Trimming at V came to 4 bases and at J to 7 bases, leaving 9 bases not matched to a gene. CDR3 sequence: CASSTTGTGGGEKLFF. The CDR3 DNA sequence: TGCGCCAGCAGCACCACCGGGACAGGGGGAGGTGAAAAACTGTTTTTT. Together with reference TRBV5-1 and TRBJ1-4, the CDR3 gives the full variable domain: KAGVTQTPRYLIKTRGQQVTLSCSPISGHRSVSWYQQTPGQGLQFLFEYFSETQRNKGNFPGRFSGRQFSNSRSEMNVSTLELGDSALYLCASSTTGTGGGEKLFFGSGTQLSVL.

On this clone: Additional DNA sequences in this sample encode the identical CDR3. The rearrangement links TRBV5-1 to TRBJ2-1; D uncertain. CDR1 SGHRS and CDR2 YFSETQ come from the germline V gene. V lost 0 bases to trimming and J lost 8 bases, with 6 bases between them. CDR3 length equals 12 residues. This CDR3 reads CASSLVGDEQFF. The DNA for the CDR3 is TGCGCCAGCAGCTTGGTCGGTGATGAGCAGTTCTTC. Together with reference TRBV5-1 and TRBJ2-1, the CDR3 gives the full variable domain: KAGVTQTPRYLIKTRGQQVTLSCSPISGHRSVSWYQQTPGQGLQFLFEYFSETQRNKGNFPGRFSGRQFSNSRSEMNVSTLELGDSALYLCASSLVGDEQFFGPGTRLTVL.

This clone has a handful of counts. J is TRBJ1-2 and V is TRBV19, with TRBD1 matching 8 bases. This CDR3 region has 15 residues. Germline loops: CDR1 LNHDA, CDR2 SQIVND (reference sequence). Germline trimming cut 3 bases from V and 0 bases from J; bases unmatched to any gene: 3. The CDR3 DNA is TGTGCCAGTAGTATTGGGGACAGGCCTAACTATGGCTACACCTTC. This sequence encodes CASSIGDRPNYGYTF.

This chain connects TRBV10-2 to TRBJ2-5, with 8 bases aligning to TRBD2. V lost 2 bases to trimming and J lost 2 bases; unmatched junction nucleotides: 4. Looked up from germline, CDR1 is WSHSY and CDR2 is SAAADI. This CDR3 region has 15 residues. Written as DNA, the CDR3 is TGCGCCAGCAGTGAGGGACTAGCATTGCAAGAGACCCAGTACTTC. Residues: CASSEGLALQETQYF.

This chain links TRBV4-2 with TRBJ1-5, with TRBD1 as a possible D gene (5 bases). There are 16 residues in the CDR3. The V and J ends lost 1 base and 0 bases respectively, with 10 bases between them. CDR1 is LGHNA, CDR2 YNFKEQ, per germline. CDR3: CASSQGGGNSNQPQHF. The DNA for the CDR3 is TGTGCCAGCAGCCAAGGGGGCGGGAATAGCAATCAGCCCCAGCATTTT.

CDR3 loop: CASRAGLGSQYF. The CDR3 DNA follows: TGTGCCAGCAGGGCCGGCCTCGGGTCCCAGTACTTC. The rearrangement uses TRBV27 and TRBJ2-5; no firm D call. V was pared by 6 bases and J by 9 bases, with 14 bases between. Germline V CDR1 and CDR2: MNHEY, SMNVEV (reference sequence). This CDR3 is 12 amino acids long.